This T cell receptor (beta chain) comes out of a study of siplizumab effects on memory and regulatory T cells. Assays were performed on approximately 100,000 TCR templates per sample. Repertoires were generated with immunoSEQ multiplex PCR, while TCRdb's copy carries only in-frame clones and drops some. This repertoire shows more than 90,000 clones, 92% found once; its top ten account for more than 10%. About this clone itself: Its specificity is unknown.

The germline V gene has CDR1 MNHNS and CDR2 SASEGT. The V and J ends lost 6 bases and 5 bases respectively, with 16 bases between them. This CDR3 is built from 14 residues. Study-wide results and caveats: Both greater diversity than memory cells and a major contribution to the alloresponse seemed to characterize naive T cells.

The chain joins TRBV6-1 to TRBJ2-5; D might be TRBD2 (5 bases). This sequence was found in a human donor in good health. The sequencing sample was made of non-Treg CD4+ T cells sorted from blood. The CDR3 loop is CASRETRSHETQYF. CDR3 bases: TGTGCCAGCAGAGAAACTAGATCACATGAGACCCAGTACTTC.